The source of this T cell receptor beta chain is a study of technical replicates of blood from several donors. Some clones are missing from TCRdb's copy, which holds only in-frame ones; the method was immunoSEQ multiplex PCR. This sample carries about 76,000 clones, 85% to 95% of them seen once, and the ten largest clones take approximately 0.4%. The clonotype was recovered from a human donor in good health. The specimen was T cells isolated from PBMCs.

The CDR3 bases are TGTGCCAGCAGCTTAGGTTGGCAAAACACCGGGGAGCTGTTTTTT. Translation gives CASSLGWQNTGELFF. The chain recombines TRBV7-9 with TRBJ2-2; D gene ambiguous. CDR3 length equals 15 residues. The germline V gene has CDR1 SEHNR and CDR2 FQNEAQ (reference sequence). V dropped 1 base and J dropped 2 bases, with 8 bases sitting between them.